This T cell receptor beta chain stems from a study of T cell repertoires in cytomegalovirus infection. At the level of the study: Public TCR beta signatures indicated both CMV infection and matching HLA type. Overall study results and limits: Public TCR beta family frequency separated CMV-and-HLA carriers, including in an independent cohort. There were HLA-C-restricted CMV-specific TCR beta clonotypes dominating the ex vivo response.

Germline CDR1 reads MNHEY; CDR2 reads SVGEGT. Trimming shortened V by 0 bases and J by 4 bases, and 11 bases separated the two germline ends. This CDR3 has 15 amino acids. TCRdb re-called the reads through MiXCR, storing one row per CDR3 protein. The sample comprises some 150,000 distinct CDR3 sequences, about 6% of which are singletons, and approximately 18% rests with the top ten. Worth noting for this clonotype: Its antigen remains unidentified.

Sequencing was carried out using PBMCs. This clonotype originated in a human donor in good health (CMV status not recorded). Some clones in this sample may be carry-over from other donors' samples. J is TRBJ2-3 and V is TRBV6-2 or TRBV6-3; the D gene could be TRBD1 or TRBD2 (5 bases each). CDR3 DNA: TGTGCCAGCAGTTACTCTCGGGGCGGCCCAGATACGCAGTATTTT. It codes for CASSYSRGGPDTQYF.